This TCR beta chain originates from a study of CD8+CD57+ T cells in acquired aplastic anemia. General study results and limits: Patients shared around 30 CD8+ CDR3 sequences with controls. A significant difference in CD8+ Simpson's diversity between patients and controls was not found.

Genomic DNA templated the TCR beta VDJ and CDR3 profiling. In TCRdb, the reads were re-called with MiXCR into one record per CDR3 protein. There are more than 150,000 distinct CDR3 sequences in the sample; around half occur only once, and approximately 9.7% lies in the top ten. Flow cytometry had shown expanded CD8+CD57+ cells in the patients chosen for sequencing. This clonotype was found many times. As yet, its antigen is unknown. V lost 6 bases, J lost 2 bases, and 10 bases lay in between. The germline V gene encodes CDR1 ENHRY and CDR2 SYGVKD. The CDR3 contains 13 residues. Sequencing was carried out using sorted CD4+, CD8+, or CD8+CD57+ T cells (not recorded which) from PBMCs. The TCR comes from a human donor with aplastic anemia. V and J are TRBV10-3 and TRBJ2-5; TRBD2 might be the D (5 bases). CDR3 bases: TGTGCCATCAGCGGGAACCAACAAGAGACCCAGTACTTC. This sequence encodes CAISGNQQETQYF.